Given below is one T cell receptor (beta chain) in context. This clonotype was counted a few times. Its antigen is unknown. Base qualities are not at hand, and no much larger clone is one base apart. The library came from PCR. TCRdb lists the instrument as Illumina HiSeq 2500. TCR library preparation used molecular barcoding, with unique molecular identifiers applied to normalize quantification of the TCRbeta repertoire. TCRdb trimmed the raw reads at Q25, called clones with MiXCR and kept productive beta chains. Each record represents a unique CDR3 protein, reported with the most common genes and DNA among its rows. Counted in this sample were 780,000 or so distinct CDR3 sequences; around 17% of them appeared once. Around 5% of the sample rests with the top ten. The data are from a study of T-cell reconstitution after alpha-beta-depleted transplantation in children (dated by TCRdb to 2016 to 2017). For the study in its entirety: The study quantitatively tracked T-cell immune reconstitution after TCRalphabeta/CD19-depleted allogeneic hematopoietic cell transplantation in children using TCR repertoire profiling.

Results the study describes overall, beyond this receptor: Over subsequent months, a decline in hyperexpanded clone frequencies was noted, and after one year, T-cell counts and TCRbeta diversity were mostly ascribed to newly produced T cells. About two months after transplant, the apparently early recovery of alphabetaT-cell counts reportedly depended on just several hundred clones that had expanded rapidly and came from non-depleted graft cells. In some patients, high TCRbeta diversity at day 60 was attributed to recipient T cells and intrathymic progenitors that had survived conditioning.

This specimen's treatment or condition label, per the study, means: allogeneic hematopoietic cell transplantation with graft depleted of TCRalphabeta T cells and CD19 B cells. The transplant recipients were children given TCRalphabeta/CD19-depleted allogeneic hematopoietic cell grafts. A distance of 9 bases separates the germline ends of V and J, which lose 0 bases and 2 bases respectively. The CDR3 runs 15 residues from the cysteine to the phenylalanine. Only the CDR3 DNA stays, 45 bases, in frame from base 1. Based on the germline V gene, the CDR1 and CDR2 sequences are SGHTS and YDEGEE. The source was PBMCs, mostly from graft donor cells, collected 360 days after TCRalphabeta/CD19-depleted stem cell transplant. This TCR was recovered from a male patient under 18 who had a stem cell transplant for acute lymphoblastic leukemia, so the T cells may come from the graft donor. The rearranged chain carries TRBV5-8 and TRBJ1-3; the D gene lacks a confident call. The CDR3 protein: CASSLERLTGNTIYF. The nucleotides read TGTGCCAGCAGCTTGGAGCGGTTGACTGGAAACACCATATATTTT.